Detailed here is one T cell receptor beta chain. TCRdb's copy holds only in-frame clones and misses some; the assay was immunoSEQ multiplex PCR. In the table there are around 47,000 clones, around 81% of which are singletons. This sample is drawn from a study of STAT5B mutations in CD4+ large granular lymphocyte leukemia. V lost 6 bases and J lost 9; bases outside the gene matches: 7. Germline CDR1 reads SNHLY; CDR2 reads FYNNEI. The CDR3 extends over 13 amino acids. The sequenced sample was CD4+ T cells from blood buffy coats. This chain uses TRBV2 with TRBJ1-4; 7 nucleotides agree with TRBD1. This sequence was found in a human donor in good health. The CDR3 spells CASRGQLNQKLFF. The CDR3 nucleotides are TGTGCCAGCAGGGGACAGTTAAACCAAAAACTGTTTTTT.